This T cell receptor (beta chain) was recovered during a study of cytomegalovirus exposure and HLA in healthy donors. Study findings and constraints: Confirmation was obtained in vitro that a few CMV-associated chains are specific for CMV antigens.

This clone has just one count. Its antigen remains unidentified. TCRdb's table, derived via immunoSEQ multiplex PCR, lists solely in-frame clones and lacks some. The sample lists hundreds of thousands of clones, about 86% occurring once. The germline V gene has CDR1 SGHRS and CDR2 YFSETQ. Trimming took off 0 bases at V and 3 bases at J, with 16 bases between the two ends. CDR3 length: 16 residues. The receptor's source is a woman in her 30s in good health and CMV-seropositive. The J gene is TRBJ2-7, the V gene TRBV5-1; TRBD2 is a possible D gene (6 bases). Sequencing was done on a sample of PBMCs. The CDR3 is CASSLGLRDWDYEQYF. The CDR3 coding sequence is TGCGCCAGCAGCTTGGGCCTCCGGGACTGGGACTACGAGCAGTACTTC.